This entry describes one T cell receptor (beta chain). Antigen unknown. The data originate from a study of T cell responses to AZD1222 COVID-19 vaccine. Study results and limitations: Baseline seropositivity occurred in only a handful of AZD1222 recipients. Nearly half of spike-specific TCRs reportedly go after variant regions that carry no mutations. No day 14 peak samples; only post-peak repertoires were characterized.

Sequencing used immunoSEQ multiplex PCR; TCRdb keeps in-frame clones, though not all of them. The table records 120,000 or so clones, 80% to 90% of them present only once. CDR3 length equals 14 residues. Trimming left V 3 bases short and J 3 bases short, with 10 bases between. CDR1 and CDR2 (germline): KGHSH, LQKENI. The chain joins TRBV18 to TRBJ2-3; D could derive from TRBD1 or TRBD2 (5 bases each). The sequence came from an adult in good health. The sequenced sample was peripheral blood, obtained on day 0 of AZD1222 vaccination. DNA of the CDR3: TGTGCCAGCTCACCCCTCGAGGGGACAGATACGCAGTATTTT. Translating it yields CASSPLEGTDTQYF. Full variable domain (missing parts from reference TRBV18 and TRBJ2-3): NAGVMQNPRHLVRRRGQEARLRCSPMKGHSHVYWYRQLPEEGLKFMVYLQKENIIDESGMPKERFSAEFPKEGPSILRIQQVVRGDSAAYFCASSPLEGTDTQYFGPGTRLTVL.